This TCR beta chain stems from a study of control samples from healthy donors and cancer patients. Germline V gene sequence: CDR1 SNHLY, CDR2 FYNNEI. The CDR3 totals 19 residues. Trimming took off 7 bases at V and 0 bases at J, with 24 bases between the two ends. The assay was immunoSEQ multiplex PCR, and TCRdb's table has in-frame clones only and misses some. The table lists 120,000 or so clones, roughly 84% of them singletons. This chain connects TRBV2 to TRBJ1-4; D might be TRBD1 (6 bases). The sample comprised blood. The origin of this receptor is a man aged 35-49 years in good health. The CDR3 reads CASKSPRWAGDPTNEKLFF. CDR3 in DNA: TGTGCCAGCAAGTCCCCCCGATGGGCAGGGGACCCAACTAATGAAAAACTGTTTTTT.